This entry is about one T cell receptor (beta chain). Its antigen is unidentified. Patients affected by ophthalmopathy presented a Clinical Activity Score of at least 3, a NOSPECS grade of at least 4, and disease duration below 3 months. Diagnoses were made from clinical symptoms, serum measures (thyroxine and TRAb), thyroid ultrasound and orbital computed tomography. The CDR3 is 13 amino acids. CDR1 is SQVTM and CDR2 is ANQGSEA in the germline V gene. The germline V and J ends were trimmed by 6 bases and 0 bases, with 11 bases remaining between them. The data stem from a study of T cells in Graves' hyperthyroidism and ophthalmopathy. About the research overall: Once the initial diagnosis was made, peripheral blood was obtained before any treatment. The study, taken as a whole, reports: Most thyroid-expanded clonotypes above 0.001 were also found in blood.

Amplification yielded TCR beta CDR3 regions, with RNA transcripts as the source. A set of HTBI primers served as the primers for a first-round RT-PCR of the TCR CDR3. TCRdb itself ran the multiplex PCR reads through MiXCR, one entry per CDR3 protein. Among a few hundred thousand distinct CDR3 sequences listed, 17% were seen once. The chain joins TRBV29-1 to TRBJ1-2, with D unclear. Sequenced input: blood. This receptor was obtained from a woman younger than 35 with Graves' ophthalmopathy. The CDR3 DNA reads as TGCAGCGTCGAGACAACAGCTAACTATGGCTACACCTTC. Translating gives CSVETTANYGYTF. The complete variable domain, with remaining parts taken from reference TRBV29-1 and TRBJ1-2, reads SAVISQKPSRDICQRGTSLTIQCQVDSQVTMMFWYRQQPGQSLTLIATANQGSEATYESGFVIDKFPISRPNLTFSTLTVSNMSPEDSSIYLCSVETTANYGYTFGSGTRLTVV.